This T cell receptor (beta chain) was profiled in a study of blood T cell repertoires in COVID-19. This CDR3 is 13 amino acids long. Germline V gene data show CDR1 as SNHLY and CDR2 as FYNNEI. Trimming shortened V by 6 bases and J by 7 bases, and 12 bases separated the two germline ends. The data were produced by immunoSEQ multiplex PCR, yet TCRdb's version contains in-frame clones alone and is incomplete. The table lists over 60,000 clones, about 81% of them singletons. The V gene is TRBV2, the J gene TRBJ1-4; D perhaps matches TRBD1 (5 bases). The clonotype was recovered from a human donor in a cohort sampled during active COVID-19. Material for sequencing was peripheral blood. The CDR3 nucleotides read TGTGCCAGCAGGACAGCCCAGGGTGAAAAACTGTTTTTT. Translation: CASRTAQGEKLFF.